This TCR beta chain was sequenced for a study of Siglec-9 on CD8 T cells in melanoma. Worth noting for this clone: The antigen is undetermined.

Study findings and constraints: An effector memory CD8+ T-cell subset seemingly accumulating in melanoma was reportedly marked and regulated by Siglec-9.

The germline V gene encodes CDR1 SGHTA and CDR2 FQGNSA. This CDR3 comprises 16 residues. J gave up 3 bases and V 3 bases, and 8 bases lay outside the gene matches. TCRdb's table, derived via immunoSEQ multiplex PCR, lists solely in-frame clones and lacks some. The sample holds over 30,000 clones, roughly four fifths seen once. The sample taken for sequencing was Siglec-9- CD8+ T cells sorted from blood. The J gene is TRBJ2-3, the V gene TRBV7-2; 8 bases fit TRBD2. This clonotype was obtained from a human donor in good health. As DNA, the CDR3 is TGTGCCAGCAGCTTTCCGGGGCGGGAGGTGACAGATACGCAGTATTTT. Protein: CASSFPGREVTDTQYF.